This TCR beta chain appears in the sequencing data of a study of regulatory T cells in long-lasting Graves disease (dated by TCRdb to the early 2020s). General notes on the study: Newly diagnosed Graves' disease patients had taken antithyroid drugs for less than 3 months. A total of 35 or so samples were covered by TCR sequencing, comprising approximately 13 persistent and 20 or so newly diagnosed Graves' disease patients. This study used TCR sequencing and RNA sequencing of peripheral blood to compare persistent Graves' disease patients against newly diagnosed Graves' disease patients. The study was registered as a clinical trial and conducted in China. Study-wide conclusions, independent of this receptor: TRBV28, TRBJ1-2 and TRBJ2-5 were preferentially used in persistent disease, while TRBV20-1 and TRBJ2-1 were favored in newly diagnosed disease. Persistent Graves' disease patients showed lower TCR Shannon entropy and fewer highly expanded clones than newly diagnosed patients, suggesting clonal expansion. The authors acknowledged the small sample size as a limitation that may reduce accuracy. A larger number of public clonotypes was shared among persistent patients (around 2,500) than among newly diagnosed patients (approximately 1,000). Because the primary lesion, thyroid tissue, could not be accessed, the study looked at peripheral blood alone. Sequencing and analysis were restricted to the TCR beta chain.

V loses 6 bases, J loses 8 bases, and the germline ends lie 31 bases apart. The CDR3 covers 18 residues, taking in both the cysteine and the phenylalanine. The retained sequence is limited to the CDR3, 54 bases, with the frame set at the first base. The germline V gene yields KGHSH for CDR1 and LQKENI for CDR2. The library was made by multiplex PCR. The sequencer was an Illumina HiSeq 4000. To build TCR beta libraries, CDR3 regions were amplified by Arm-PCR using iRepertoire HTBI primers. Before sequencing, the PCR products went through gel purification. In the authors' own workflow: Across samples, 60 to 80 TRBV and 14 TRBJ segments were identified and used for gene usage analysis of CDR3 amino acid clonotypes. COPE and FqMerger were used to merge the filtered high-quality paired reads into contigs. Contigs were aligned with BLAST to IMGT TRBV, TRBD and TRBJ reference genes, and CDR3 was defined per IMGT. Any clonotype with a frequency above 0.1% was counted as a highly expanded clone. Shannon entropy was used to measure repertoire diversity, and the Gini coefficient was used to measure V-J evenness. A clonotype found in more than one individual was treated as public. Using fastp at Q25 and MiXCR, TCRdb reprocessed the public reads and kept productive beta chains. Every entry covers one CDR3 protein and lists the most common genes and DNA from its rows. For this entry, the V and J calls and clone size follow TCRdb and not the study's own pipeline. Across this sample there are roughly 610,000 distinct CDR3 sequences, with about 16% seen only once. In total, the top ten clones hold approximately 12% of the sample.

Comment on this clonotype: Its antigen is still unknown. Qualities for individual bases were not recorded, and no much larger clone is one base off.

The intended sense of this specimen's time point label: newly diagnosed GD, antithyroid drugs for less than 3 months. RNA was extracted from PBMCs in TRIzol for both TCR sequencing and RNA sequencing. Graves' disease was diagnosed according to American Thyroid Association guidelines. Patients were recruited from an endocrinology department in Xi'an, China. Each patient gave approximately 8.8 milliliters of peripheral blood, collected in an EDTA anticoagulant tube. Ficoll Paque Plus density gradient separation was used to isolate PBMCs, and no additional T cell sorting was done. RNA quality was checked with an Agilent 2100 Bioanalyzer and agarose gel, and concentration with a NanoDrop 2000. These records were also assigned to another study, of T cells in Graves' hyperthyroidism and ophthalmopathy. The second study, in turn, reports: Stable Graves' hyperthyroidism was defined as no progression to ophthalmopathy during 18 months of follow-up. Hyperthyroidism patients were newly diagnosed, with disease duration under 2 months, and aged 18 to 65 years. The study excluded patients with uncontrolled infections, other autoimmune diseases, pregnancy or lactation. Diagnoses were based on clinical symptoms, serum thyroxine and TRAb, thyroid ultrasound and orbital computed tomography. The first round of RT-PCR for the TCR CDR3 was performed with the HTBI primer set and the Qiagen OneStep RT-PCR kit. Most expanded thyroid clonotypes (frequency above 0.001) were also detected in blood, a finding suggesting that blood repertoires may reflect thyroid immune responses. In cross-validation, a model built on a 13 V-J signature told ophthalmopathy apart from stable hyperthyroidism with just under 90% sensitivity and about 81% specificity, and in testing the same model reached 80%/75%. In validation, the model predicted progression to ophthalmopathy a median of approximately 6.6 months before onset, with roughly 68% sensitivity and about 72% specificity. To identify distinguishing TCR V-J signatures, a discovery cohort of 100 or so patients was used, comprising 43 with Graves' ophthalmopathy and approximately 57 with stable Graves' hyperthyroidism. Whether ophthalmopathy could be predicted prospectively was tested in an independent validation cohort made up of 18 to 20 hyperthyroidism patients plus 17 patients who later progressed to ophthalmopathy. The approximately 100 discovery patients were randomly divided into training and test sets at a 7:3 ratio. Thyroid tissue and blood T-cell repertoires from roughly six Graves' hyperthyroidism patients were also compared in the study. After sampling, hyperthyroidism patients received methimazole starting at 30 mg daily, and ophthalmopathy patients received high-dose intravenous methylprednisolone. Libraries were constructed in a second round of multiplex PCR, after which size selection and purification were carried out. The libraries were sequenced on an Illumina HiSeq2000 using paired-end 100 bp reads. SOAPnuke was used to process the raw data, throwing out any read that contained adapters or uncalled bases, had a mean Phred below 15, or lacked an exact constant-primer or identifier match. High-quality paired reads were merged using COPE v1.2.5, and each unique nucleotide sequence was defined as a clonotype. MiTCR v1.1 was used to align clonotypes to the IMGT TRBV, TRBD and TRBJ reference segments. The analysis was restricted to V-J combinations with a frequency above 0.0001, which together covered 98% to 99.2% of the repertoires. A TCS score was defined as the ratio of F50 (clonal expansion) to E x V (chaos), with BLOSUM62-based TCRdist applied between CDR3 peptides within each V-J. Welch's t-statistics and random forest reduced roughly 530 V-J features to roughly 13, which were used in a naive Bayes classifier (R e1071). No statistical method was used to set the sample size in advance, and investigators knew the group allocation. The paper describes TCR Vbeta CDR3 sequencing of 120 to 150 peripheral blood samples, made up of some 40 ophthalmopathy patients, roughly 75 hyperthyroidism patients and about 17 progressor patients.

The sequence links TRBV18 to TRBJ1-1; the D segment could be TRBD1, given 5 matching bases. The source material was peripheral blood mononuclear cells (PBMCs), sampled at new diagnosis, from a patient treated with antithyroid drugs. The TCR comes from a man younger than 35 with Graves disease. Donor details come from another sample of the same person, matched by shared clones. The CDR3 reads CASSQDRQIPNTGGEAFF. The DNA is TGTGCCAGCTCGCAAGATCGACAGATTCCGAACACTGGGGGGGAAGCTTTCTTT.